The entry below describes one T cell receptor (beta chain). Its antigen remains unidentified. Within one base of it there is no much larger clone, and no base qualities were kept. These data belong to a study of response to subunit inactivated influenza vaccine (dated by TCRdb to 2016 to 2019). Turning to the overall study: Deep quantitative T cell receptor repertoire profiling was used in the study to track responses to a trivalent subunit inactivated influenza vaccine. Study-wide conclusions, independent of this receptor: According to the authors, only a limited number of new T cells may be recruited by each seasonal influenza vaccination.

Library method: RT-PCR. The instrument given in TCRdb is Illumina HiSeq 2500. TCRdb itself trimmed the public reads at Q25 with fastp, ran MiXCR and retained productive beta chains. Duplicate CDR3 protein sequences are folded into a single record with the most common DNA and genes. This sample has 500,000 to 650,000 distinct CDR3 sequences in its table, and about 7.6% of those were observed once. Roughly 13% of the sample rests with the top ten. From the cysteine through the phenylalanine, the CDR3 covers 15 amino acids. The kept DNA is CDR3 alone, 45 bases in frame from the first base. Germline trimming amounts to 4 bases on V and 10 bases on J, with 12 as the count of junction bases outside the gene matches. CDR1 and CDR2 were assigned from the germline V gene as SGHRS and YFSETQ.

The material sequenced was PBMCs from blood, taken 23 to 25 months after vaccination. This sequence was found in a man in his fifties or sixties who received an inactivated influenza vaccine. Donor details come from another sample of the same person, matched by shared clones. This chain joins TRBV5-1 to TRBJ2-1, with 9 bases in between that match TRBD2. CDR3 loop: CASSIASGGSQEQFF. The nucleotides are TGCGCCAGCAGCATTGCCAGCGGGGGGTCACAGGAGCAGTTCTTC.